What follows are 32 T cell receptor beta chains derived from one specimen sequenced in a study of immune evolution from preneoplasia to lung adenocarcinoma. Method: immunoSEQ multiplex PCR; TCRdb's copy keeps in-frame clones and lacks some. This sample has 4,500 to 7,000 clones, with 70% to 80% found just once. The specimen was FFPE adjacent normal lung tissue. Source of these receptors: a person aged 70 to 79 with lung adenocarcinoma.

The chain combines TRBV5-1 with TRBJ2-5; 7 bases map to TRBD1. Germline loops: CDR1 SGHRS, CDR2 YFSETQ. Trimming cost V 4 bases and J 1 base; bases outside gene matches: 4. This CDR3 spans 14 amino acids. CDR3 nucleotide sequence: TGCGCCAGCAGCCGAGACAGGGTCCAAGAGACCCAGTACTTC. This sequence encodes CASSRDRVQETQYF.

V gene TRBV6-1 combines with J gene TRBJ2-7, with a weak D call TRBD1 (6 bases). This CDR3 is 13 amino acids long. Trimming cost V 6 bases and J 3 bases, with 12 bases left between them. Germline CDR1 is MNHNS and CDR2 is SASEGT. The CDR3: CASRGAGNYEQYF. CDR3 in DNA: TGTGCCAGCAGGGGGGCAGGGAACTACGAGCAGTACTTC.

The chain recombines TRBV7-6 with TRBJ2-7; D may be TRBD1 or TRBD2 (5 bases each). Trimming left V 4 bases short and J 5 bases short, with 9 bases between. The CDR3 has 12 residues. Germline values: CDR1 SGHVS, CDR2 FNYEAQ. This chain's CDR3 is CASSYGGDEQYF. In nucleotides, the CDR3 is TGTGCCAGCAGCTATGGGGGAGACGAGCAGTACTTC.

This clone occurred once. The chain recombines TRBV6-1 with TRBJ2-2; tentatively, D is TRBD2 (6 bases). The V end lost 8 bases, the J end lost 8 bases, and 15 bases lay between the germline ends. The CDR3 has 13 amino acids. Per germline, CDR1 MNHNS and CDR2 SASEGT. This CDR3 is CASFPGREGELFF. CDR3 coding DNA: TGTGCCAGCTTCCCGGGACGGGAGGGGGAGCTGTTTTTT.

The rearrangement uses TRBV6-5 and TRBJ2-1; D is perhaps TRBD1 (6 bases). This CDR3 comprises 13 residues. Germline CDR1 and CDR2: MNHEY and SVGAGI. V was shortened by 6 bases and J by 3 bases, with 9 bases between the two germline ends. The CDR3, as DNA: TGTGCCAGCAGAATGACAGGCTACAATGAGCAGTTCTTC. Residues: CASRMTGYNEQFF.

The chain has TRBV4-1 and TRBJ1-5; D gene uncertain. The CDR3 is made up of 15 amino acids. Germline V CDR1 and CDR2: MGHRA, YSYEKL. Trimming stripped 7 bases from V and 4 bases from J, with 17 bases between. CDR3 nucleotide sequence: TGCGCCAGCATCCACTCACGACATTCTAATCAGCCCCAGCATTTT. Translation: CASIHSRHSNQPQHF.

The genes are TRBV5-6 and TRBJ2-6; TRBD2 aligns across 11 bases. V was pared by 0 bases and J by 0 bases, with 5 bases of the junction left unmatched. The V gene's germline CDR1 is SGHDT and CDR2 YYEEEE. CDR3 length: 19 residues. The CDR3, as DNA: TGTGCCAGCAGCTTGGGGGGACTAGCGGAGCGCTCTGGGGCCAACGTCCTGACTTTC. Its translation is CASSLGGLAERSGANVLTF.

This CDR3 reads CATSAGQASTDTQYF. The CDR3, as DNA: TGTGCCACCAGCGCAGGACAGGCTAGCACAGATACGCAGTATTTT. The chain links TRBV15 to TRBJ2-3; the match to TRBD1 covers 7 bases. Germline V gene data show CDR1 as LNHNV and CDR2 as YYDKDF (reference sequence). The length of the CDR3 is 15 residues. The ends lost 5 bases at V and 0 bases at J; junction bases unmatched: 5.

This chain connects TRBV30 to TRBJ2-1, with D possibly matching TRBD1 (6 bases). The CDR3 consists of 12 residues. The germline V and J ends were trimmed by 2 bases and 9 bases, with 11 bases remaining between them. Germline lookup yields CDR1 GTSNPN and CDR2 SVGIG (reference sequence). This chain's CDR3 is CAWSFGGGEQFF. CDR3 sequence (DNA): TGTGCCTGGAGTTTTGGGGGCGGTGAGCAGTTCTTC.

The chain combines TRBV7-9 with TRBJ2-3; TRBD1 aligns across 7 bases. V shed 4 bases and J 5 bases; nucleotides not matched to a gene: 3. This CDR3 has 13 amino acids. Germline loops: CDR1 SEHNR, CDR2 FQNEAQ (reference sequence). The CDR3 reads CASSSNRGDTQYF. CDR3 DNA: TGTGCCAGCAGCTCGAACAGGGGAGATACGCAGTATTTT.

The J gene is TRBJ2-3, the V gene TRBV5-4; D is uncertain. Per germline, CDR1 SGHNT and CDR2 YYREEE (reference sequence). Trimming took 3 bases from V and 2 from J, leaving 4 bases between them. There are 12 residues in the CDR3. The CDR3 DNA reads as TGTGCCAGCAGCTCTAACACAGATACGCAGTATTTT. Amino acids: CASSSNTDTQYF.

The chain carries TRBV5-1 and TRBJ2-7; a possible D gene is TRBD2 (6 bases). Trimming pared 2 bases from V and 2 bases from J, leaving 11 bases between. The CDR3 extends over 14 amino acids. Germline V CDR1 and CDR2: SGHRS, YFSETQ. Written as DNA, the CDR3 is TGCGCCAGCAGCTTAGGAGGGATTACCTACGAGCAGTACTTC. It codes for CASSLGGITYEQYF.

This rearrangement joins TRBV5-4 to TRBJ2-1; D gene unclear. In germline, CDR1 is SGHNT, CDR2 YYREEE (reference sequence). V lost 1 base and J lost 2, with 10 bases in between. CDR3 size: 15 residues. CDR3 residues: CASSLTAVAYNEQFF. CDR3 coding DNA: TGTGCCAGCAGCTTGACCGCGGTGGCCTACAATGAGCAGTTCTTC.

This clone was counted only a few times. The gene calls are TRBV7-9 and TRBJ2-7, with TRBD1 identical over 8 bases. V dropped 4 bases and J dropped 5; count of bases not matched to a gene: 7. Germline CDR1 is SEHNR and CDR2 is FQNEAQ (reference sequence). This CDR3 spans 14 amino acids. The CDR3 DNA is TGTGCCAGCAGCTCTGGACAGGGAGCACACGAGCAGTACTTC. Its translation: CASSSGQGAHEQYF.

The chain joins TRBV5-1 to TRBJ1-2; 10 bases are a match to TRBD1. Germline V gives CDR1 SGHRS, CDR2 YFSETQ. The CDR3 extends over 14 amino acids. The junction had 7 bases not matched to a gene; V was cut back by 3 bases and J by 8 bases. The CDR3 loop reads CASSSTGTGDGYTF. DNA for the CDR3: TGCGCCAGCAGCTCGACCGGGACAGGGGACGGCTACACCTTC.

The V call is TRBV11-1, the J call TRBJ1-1; D is uncertain. This CDR3 has 13 amino acids. Germline V gene data show CDR1 as SGHAT and CDR2 as FQDESV (reference sequence). Trimming left V 3 bases short and J 1 base short, with 6 bases between. In DNA form, the CDR3 reads TGTGCCAGCAGCTTCCAGCAGAACACTGAAGCTTTCTTT. Translating gives CASSFQQNTEAFF. Looking up the rest from reference TRBV11-1 and TRBJ1-1 gives the full variable domain: EAEVAQSPRYKITEKSQAVAFWCDPISGHATLYWYRQILGQGPELLVQFQDESVVDDSQLPKDRFSAERLKGVDSTLKIQPAELGDSAMYLCASSFQQNTEAFFGQGTRLTVV.

V and J are TRBV29-1 and TRBJ2-1, with D uncertain. CDR1 and CDR2 (germline): SQVTM, ANQGSEA. This CDR3 has 11 amino acids. Trimming took 5 bases from V and 9 from J, leaving 11 bases between them. The CDR3 loop is CSVRLESEQFF. Written as DNA, the CDR3 is TGCAGCGTTAGGTTGGAGAGTGAGCAGTTCTTC.

V usage is TRBV12-5 and J usage is TRBJ1-1; D gene ambiguous. The CDR3 covers 12 residues. Trimming stripped 5 bases from V and 1 base from J, with 5 bases between. Germline V lookup: CDR1 LGHNT, CDR2 FRNRAP. Here the CDR3 DNA reads TGTGCTAGTGGTACCCAGAACACTGAAGCTTTCTTT. It codes for CASGTQNTEAFF.

The J gene is TRBJ2-1, the V gene TRBV7-8, with D perhaps TRBD1 (5 bases). Germline assignment: CDR1 SGHVS and CDR2 FQNEAQ. Trimming left V 1 base short and J 8 bases short, with 15 bases between. The CDR3 totals 15 residues. The CDR3 loop reads CASSLEGRVIDEQFF. The DNA for the CDR3 is TGTGCCAGCAGCTTAGAAGGCAGGGTCATAGATGAGCAGTTCTTC.

The chain joins TRBV5-1 to TRBJ2-3, with D possibly matching TRBD2 (5 bases). Trimming left V 4 bases short and J 3 bases short, with 12 bases between. The germline V gene has CDR1 SGHRS and CDR2 YFSETQ. The CDR3 covers 14 residues. The CDR3, as DNA: TGCGCCAGCAGCCCAGGACGGAGGACAGATACGCAGTATTTT. Its protein is CASSPGRRTDTQYF.

The chain uses TRBV5-1 and TRBJ1-2; D may be TRBD1 (5 bases). The V gene lost 2 bases and the J gene lost 0 bases, with 17 bases spanning the gap. Germline lookup yields CDR1 SGHRS and CDR2 YFSETQ. This CDR3 spans 17 amino acids. The CDR3 coding sequence is TGCGCCAGCAGCTTCGGCAGACAGTCCTCAGCTAACTATGGCTACACCTTC. Protein: CASSFGRQSSANYGYTF.

The rearrangement links TRBV5-6 to TRBJ1-2; TRBD1 aligns across 7 bases. From germline, CDR1 is SGHDT and CDR2 YYEEEE. CDR3 length: 13 residues. V shed 3 bases, J shed 7 bases, and the junction held 6 bases outside the gene matches. DNA of the CDR3: TGTGCCAGCAGCTGGACAGGACCAGGTGGCTACACCTTC. Encoded protein: CASSWTGPGGYTF.

The chain joins TRBV30 to TRBJ2-7; 7 bases are shared with TRBD2. The germline V gene has CDR1 GTSNPN and CDR2 SVGIG (reference sequence). CDR3 length: 14 residues. Trimming at V came to 2 bases and at J to 0 bases, leaving 4 bases not matched to a gene. As DNA, the CDR3 is TGTGCCTGGAGTTGGGGCGGGAGCTCCTACGAGCAGTACTTC. It codes for CAWSWGGSSYEQYF. Drawing the rest from reference TRBV30 and TRBJ2-7, the complete variable domain is SQTIHQWPATLVQPVGSPLSLECTVEGTSNPNLYWYRQAAGRGLQLLFYSVGIGQISSEVPQNLSASRPQDRQFILSSKKLLLSDSGFYLCAWSWGGSSYEQYFGPGTRLTVT.

In regard to this clone: The germline gene is not matched at one end of the junction; a read error may be the cause. The chain links TRBV7-7 to TRBJ2-5, with TRBD2 identical over 7 bases. CDR3 length equals 14 residues. From germline, CDR1 is SSHAT and CDR2 FNYEAQ (reference sequence). The CDR3 DNA reads as TGTGCTAGCAGCTCAGCGGGGACCGCGGAGACCCAGTACTTC. Translated, it gives CASSSAGTAETQYF.

CDR3 bases: TGTGCTAGTGGTTTGGGGGAGTCGGGCTACACCTTC. Translating it yields CASGLGESGYTF. The V call is TRBV12-5, the J call TRBJ1-2; no firm D call. The CDR3 spans 12 residues. Germline lookup yields CDR1 LGHNT and CDR2 FRNRAP. Deletions cut 1 base from V and 8 bases from J, with 8 bases between.

This clone was detected only a few times. The sample holds other DNA sequences that translate to the same CDR3. Here the CDR3 DNA reads TGTGCCAGCAGCCTAGGTATACTAGCGGGAGCAGAGACCCAGTACTTC. This gives the protein CASSLGILAGAETQYF. The rearrangement links TRBV5-6 to TRBJ2-5; 11 bases are a match to TRBD2. The trim removed 4 bases at V and 4 bases at J, leaving 9 bases unmatched. This CDR3 contains 16 residues. Germline V CDR1 and CDR2: SGHDT, YYEEEE. The whole variable domain, filled in from reference TRBV5-6 and TRBJ2-5, reads DAGVTQSPTHLIKTRGQQVTLRCSPKSGHDTVSWYQQALGQGPQFIFQYYEEEERQRGNFPDRFSGHQFPNYSSELNVNALLLGDSALYLCASSLGILAGAETQYFGPGTRLLVL.

The rearrangement joins TRBV5-1 to TRBJ2-5; the D call may be TRBD1 or TRBD2 (5 bases each). Germline V gene data show CDR1 as SGHRS and CDR2 as YFSETQ. V was pared by 1 base and J by 2 bases, with 12 bases between. The CDR3 is 15 amino acids. CDR3 in DNA: TGCGCCAGCAGCTTGTGGGGGAAGGAACAAGAGACCCAGTACTTC. This translates into CASSLWGKEQETQYF.

This sequence joins TRBV5-4 and TRBJ1-4, with D uncertain. Germline V gene lookup returns CDR1 SGHNT and CDR2 YYREEE (reference sequence). This CDR3 has 15 residues. The ends were cut back, 2 bases at V and 2 bases at J, with 10 bases in the middle. The CDR3 DNA reads TGTGCCAGCAGCTTAGAGGGCTCCACTAATGAAAAACTGTTTTTT. It translates to CASSLEGSTNEKLFF.

The chain links TRBV9 to TRBJ2-5, with D uncertain. The CDR3 extends over 13 amino acids. Per the germline V gene, CDR1 is SGDLS and CDR2 is YYNGEE. V shed 2 bases and J shed 2 bases, with 7 bases lying between them. The CDR3 DNA sequence: TGTGCCAGCAGCGTCCGACCGCAAGAGACCCAGTACTTC. Translated: CASSVRPQETQYF. The full variable domain, in which reference TRBV9 and TRBJ2-5 provide the parts outside the CDR3, is DSGVTQTPKHLITATGQRVTLRCSPRSGDLSVYWYQQSLDQGLQFLIQYYNGEERAKGNILERFSAQQFPDLHSELNLSSLELGDSALYFCASSVRPQETQYFGPGTRLLVL.

The V call is TRBV5-1, the J call TRBJ2-7; 11 positions agree with TRBD1. Trimming at V came to 3 bases and at J to 7 bases, leaving 9 bases not matched to a gene. Germline V gene sequence: CDR1 SGHRS, CDR2 YFSETQ. This CDR3 has 15 residues. CDR3 sequence: CASSSNGQGAGEQYF. The CDR3 DNA follows: TGCGCCAGCAGCTCAAACGGACAGGGGGCTGGAGAGCAGTACTTC. The entire variable domain, with the rest obtained from reference TRBV5-1 and TRBJ2-7, is as follows: KAGVTQTPRYLIKTRGQQVTLSCSPISGHRSVSWYQQTPGQGLQFLFEYFSETQRNKGNFPGRFSGRQFSNSRSEMNVSTLELGDSALYLCASSSNGQGAGEQYFGPGTRLTVT.

The rearrangement uses TRBV4-1 and TRBJ2-6, with a possible D match to TRBD2 (6 bases). Germline V lookup: CDR1 MGHRA, CDR2 YSYEKL. Trimming cost V 3 bases and J 1 base, with 16 bases left between them. The CDR3 loop spans 18 amino acids. CDR3 sequence: CASSQGGRGRSGANVLTF. The DNA for the CDR3 is TGCGCCAGCAGCCAGGGAGGTCGGGGCCGGTCTGGGGCCAACGTCCTGACTTTC.

The chain uses TRBV27 and TRBJ1-1, with a weak D call TRBD1 (5 bases). The CDR3 extends over 15 amino acids. Per germline, CDR1 MNHEY and CDR2 SMNVEV (reference sequence). The V end was cut by 4 bases, the J end by 4 bases, with 16 bases between. The CDR3: CASSSSPGGATEAFF. The CDR3 bases are TGTGCCAGCAGTTCTTCCCCGGGGGGTGCCACTGAAGCTTTCTTT.